This TCR beta chain was sequenced in a study of T-cell reconstitution after alpha-beta-depleted transplantation in children. Unique molecular identifiers were incorporated when the TCRbeta library was constructed. From the PCR reads, TCRdb called clonotypes with MiXCR, one entry per CDR3 protein. The profile shows 450,000 to 600,000 distinct CDR3 sequences, 10% to 15% of them singletons. This clonotype was counted many times. Its antigen remains unidentified. Overall study results and limits: Once a year had passed after transplant, T-cell counts and diversity came mostly from newly produced T cells. Certain patients had high TCRbeta diversity at day 60, and it came from recipient T cells and thymic progenitors that survived. At around two months after transplant, the alpha-beta T cells were reportedly derived from several hundred expanded clones that came from non-depleted graft cells.

This CDR3 comprises 15 residues. V lost 5 bases to trimming and J lost 1 base, with 15 bases between them. CDR1 is SQVTM and CDR2 is ANQGSEA in the germline V gene. Specimen: PBMCs, mostly from graft donor cells, collected 360 days after TCRalphabeta/CD19-depleted stem cell transplant. J is TRBJ1-5 and V is TRBV29-1; no reliable D call. This receptor was taken from a male patient aged 10 to 17 who had a stem cell transplant for acute myeloid leukemia, so the T cells may come from the graft donor. CDR3 bases: TGCAGCGTTTATGTAGCGGACGGGAGCAATCAGCCCCAGCATTTT. Amino acids: CSVYVADGSNQPQHF.